This record concerns one TCR beta chain sequence. Its antigen is undetermined. The data derive from a study of cytomegalovirus exposure and HLA in healthy donors. Notes on the study in general: The study designated roughly 150 TCR beta chains cytomegalovirus-associated. It was reportedly the case that the classifier diagnosed cytomegalovirus status with high specificity and sensitivity.

Data came from immunoSEQ multiplex PCR; TCRdb stores just in-frame clones and leaves some out. The sample has over 60,000 clones, approximately 96% seen once. Trimming cost V 4 bases and J 0 bases; bases outside gene matches: 9. The germline CDR1 and CDR2 sequences are SGHRS and YFSETQ. CDR3 length: 17 amino acids. The sequence derives from a man younger than 35 in good health and CMV-seronegative. The sequenced material came from PBMCs. The chain recombines TRBV5-1 with TRBJ1-3, with TRBD1 matching over 8 bases. CDR3 in DNA: TGCGCCAGCAGCCGGAATCGACAGGGGCTCTCTGGAAACACCATATATTTT. Translated: CASSRNRQGLSGNTIYF.